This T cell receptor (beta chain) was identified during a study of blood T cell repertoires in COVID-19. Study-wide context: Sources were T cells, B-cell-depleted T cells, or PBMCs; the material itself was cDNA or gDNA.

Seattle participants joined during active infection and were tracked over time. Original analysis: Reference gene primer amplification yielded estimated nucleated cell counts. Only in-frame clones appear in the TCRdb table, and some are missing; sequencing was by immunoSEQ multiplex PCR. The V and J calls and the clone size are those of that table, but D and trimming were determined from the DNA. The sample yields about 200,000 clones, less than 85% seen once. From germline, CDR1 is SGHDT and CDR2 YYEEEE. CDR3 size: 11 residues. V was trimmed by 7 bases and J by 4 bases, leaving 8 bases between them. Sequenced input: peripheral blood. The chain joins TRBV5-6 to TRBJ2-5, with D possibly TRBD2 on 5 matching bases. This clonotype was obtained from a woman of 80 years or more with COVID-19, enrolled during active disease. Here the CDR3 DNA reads TGTGCCAGCCACGCGGGAGAGACCCAGTACTTC. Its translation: CASHAGETQYF.